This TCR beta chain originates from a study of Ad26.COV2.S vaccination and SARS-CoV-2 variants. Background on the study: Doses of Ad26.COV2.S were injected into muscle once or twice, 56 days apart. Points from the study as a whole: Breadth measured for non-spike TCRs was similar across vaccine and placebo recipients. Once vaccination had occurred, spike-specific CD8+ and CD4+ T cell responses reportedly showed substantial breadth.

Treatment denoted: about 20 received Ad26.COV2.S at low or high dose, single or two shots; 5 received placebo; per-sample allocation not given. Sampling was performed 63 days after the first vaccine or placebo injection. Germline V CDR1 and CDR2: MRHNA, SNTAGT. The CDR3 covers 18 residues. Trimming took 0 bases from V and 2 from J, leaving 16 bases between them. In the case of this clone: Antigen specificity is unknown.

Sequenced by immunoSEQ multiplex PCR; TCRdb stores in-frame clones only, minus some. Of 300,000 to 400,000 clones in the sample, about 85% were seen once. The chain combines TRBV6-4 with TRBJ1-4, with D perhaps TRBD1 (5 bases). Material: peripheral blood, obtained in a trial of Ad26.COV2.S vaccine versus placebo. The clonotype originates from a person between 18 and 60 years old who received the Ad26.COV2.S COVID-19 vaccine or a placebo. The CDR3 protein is CASSDSKLPGGTNEKLFF. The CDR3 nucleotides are TGTGCCAGCAGTGACTCGAAGCTACCGGGGGGTACTAATGAAAAACTGTTTTTT.